Below, one T cell receptor beta chain is given with its context. These data belong to a study of beta chain features in type 1 diabetes. Expressed TCRB transcripts were sequenced because the entire RNA isolate underwent reverse transcription. The table came from immunoSEQ multiplex PCR; TCRdb's copy has only in-frame clones and leaves some out. The table shows about 620,000 clones, with around 15% occurring only once. Germline values: CDR1 SGHDN, CDR2 FVKESK. The CDR3 extends over 12 amino acids. V was cut by 4 bases and J by 6 bases, with 8 bases left in between. This sequence was found in a man younger than 35 in good health. The specimen was naive CD4+ T cells from blood. The chain employs TRBV14 and TRBJ2-3; D call uncertain. The CDR3 loop is CASSPPRDTQYF. In nucleotides, the CDR3 is TGTGCCAGCAGCCCCCCTCGGGATACGCAGTATTTT.